The entry below describes one T cell receptor beta chain. Its cognate antigen is unknown. The germline V gene has CDR1 SGHTA and CDR2 FQGNSA. V was trimmed by 5 bases and J by 2 bases, leaving 12 bases between them. The CDR3 totals 14 residues. Indicated treatment: treatment-naive control, cytoreductive nephrectomy. This sample is drawn from a study of radiation and T cells in renal cell carcinoma. Study-wide points: Irradiated tumors had higher TCR clonality than control tumors.

The assay was immunoSEQ multiplex PCR, and TCRdb's table has in-frame clones only and misses some. The profile covers around 23,000 clones, with 45% to 65% appearing a single time and roughly 20% taken by the ten largest. The material sequenced was tumor tissue, taken from a patient whose treatment was nephrectomy without radiotherapy. The J gene is TRBJ1-2, the V gene TRBV7-2; D not resolved. This sequence originates from a human donor with renal cell carcinoma. CDR3 sequence reads: CASSREGGNYGYTF. The DNA for the CDR3 is TGTGCCAGCAGCCGAGAGGGAGGGAACTATGGCTACACCTTC.